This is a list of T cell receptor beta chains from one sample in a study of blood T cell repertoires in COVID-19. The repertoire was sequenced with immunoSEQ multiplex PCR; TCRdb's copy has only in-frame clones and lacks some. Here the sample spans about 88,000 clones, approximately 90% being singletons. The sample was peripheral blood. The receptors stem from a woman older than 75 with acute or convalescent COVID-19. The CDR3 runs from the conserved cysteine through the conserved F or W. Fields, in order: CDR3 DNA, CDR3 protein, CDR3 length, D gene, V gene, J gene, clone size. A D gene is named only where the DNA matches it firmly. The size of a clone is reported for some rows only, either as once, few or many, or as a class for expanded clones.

TGTGCCAGCAGCTTGGTTGGGGGGAACTACGAGCAGTACTTC	CASSLVGGNYEQYF	14	-	TRBV5-6	TRBJ2-7	-
TGTGCCAGCAGCCGACAAGCGGGGTTGGAAGCTTTCTTT	CASSRQAGLEAFF	13	-	TRBV7-3	TRBJ1-1	-
TGTGCCAGCAGCTTGGACGGTCTCCGGGGGAATGGCTACACCTTC	CASSLDGLRGNGYTF	15	-	TRBV5-4	TRBJ1-2	once
TGTGCCAGCAGTTTGGGGACAGCCTATGGCTACACCTTC	CASSLGTAYGYTF	13	TRBD1	TRBV28	TRBJ1-2	-
TGTGCCAGCAGCTTAACGTTAGCCACAGAGCAGTTCTTC	CASSLTLATEQFF	13	-	TRBV7-2	TRBJ2-1	-
TGCGCCAGCCTATTTGGTCTGGGGGGAAGGAGCAATCAGCCCCAGCATTTT	CASLFGLGGRSNQPQHF	17	-	TRBV23-1	TRBJ1-5	-
TGTGCCAGCAGCCTGGACCAGGGGCTGTCTGGAAACACCATATATTTT	CASSLDQGLSGNTIYF	16	-	TRBV9	TRBJ1-3	-
TGCGCCAGCAGCTTGGCGGAGAAGACCAACACTGAAGCTTTCTTT	CASSLAEKTNTEAFF	15	-	TRBV5-1	TRBJ1-1	-
TGTGCCAGCAGCCTAGCGGACACTGGGGCTTTCTTT	CASSLADTGAFF	12	-	TRBV12-3/TRBV12-4	TRBJ1-1	-
TGTGCCAGCTCACCACTGGGCCAGACGAACACTGAAGCTTTCTTT	CASSPLGQTNTEAFF	15	-	TRBV18	TRBJ1-1	-
TGTGCCAGCAGTTCACTAGGCCTGGGGAATTCACCCCTCCACTTT	CASSSLGLGNSPLHF	15	-	TRBV27	TRBJ1-6	once
TGTGCCTGGCATGGCCTCGACAGGGGATCTGGGGCCAACGTCCTGACTTTC	CAWHGLDRGSGANVLTF	17	TRBD1	TRBV30	TRBJ2-6	-
TGTGCCAGCAGCTTCCACCGGGACAGGCTTAACTATGGCTACACCTTC	CASSFHRDRLNYGYTF	16	TRBD1	TRBV6-2/TRBV6-3	TRBJ1-2	-
TGTGCCACCAGTGATTTTAGTTCGGGACAGGGTAGGTATGAGCAGTTCTTC	CATSDFSSGQGRYEQFF	17	TRBD1	TRBV24-1	TRBJ2-1	-
TGTGCCAGCAGCTTAGCGGGCAGGGCGTCGGTACTGTTTTTT	CASSLAGRASVLFF	14	-	TRBV7-8	TRBJ1-4	-
TGTGCCAGCAGCCGAACTCAGGGGGCTTTAAACATTCAGTACTTC	CASSRTQGALNIQYF	15	TRBD1	TRBV27	TRBJ2-4	-
TGTGCCTGGAGTGATGACAGGGCATACGAGCAGTACTTC	CAWSDDRAYEQYF	13	TRBD1	TRBV30	TRBJ2-7	-
TGTGCCAGCAGCAAAGGGTGGGAGGGGGACCCCAGCGGGGAGCTGTTTTTT	CASSKGWEGDPSGELFF	17	-	TRBV21-1	TRBJ2-2	-
TGTGCCAGCAGCCATGGCGGGCTTCAGTACAATGAGCAGTTCTTC	CASSHGGLQYNEQFF	15	-	TRBV14	TRBJ2-1	-
TGCGCCAGCTCTAACGGGGGATCCTATGGCTACACCTTC	CASSNGGSYGYTF	13	-	TRBV5-1	TRBJ1-2	-
TGTGCCAGCAGCAGGGACAGGGGGAGTACAGATACGCAGTATTTT	CASSRDRGSTDTQYF	15	TRBD1	TRBV5-5	TRBJ2-3	-
TGTGCCACCGCCGAGGAACAGGGGGCAGCTGGCTACACCTTC	CATAEEQGAAGYTF	14	TRBD1	TRBV5-6	TRBJ1-2	-
TGTGCCAGCAGCTTTCGTGGGACTAGCGGGAGCAATGAGCAGTTCTTC	CASSFRGTSGSNEQFF	16	TRBD2	TRBV11-3	TRBJ2-1	-
TGTGCCAGCTCCATCAAACCCCAGGGGGTGAACACTGAAGCTTTCTTT	CASSIKPQGVNTEAFF	16	TRBD1	TRBV18	TRBJ1-1	-
TGTGCCAGCTCACCCGACAGCCCCTTTTATTCCACTGAAGCTTTCTTT	CASSPDSPFYSTEAFF	16	-	TRBV18	TRBJ1-1	-
TGTGCCAGCAGTTTAGGGTCCCCGGGGACCCAGTACTTC	CASSLGSPGTQYF	13	-	TRBV27	TRBJ2-5	once
TGTGCCAGCAGCAAAGCGACTAGCGGGATCCACTACAATGAGCAGTTCTTC	CASSKATSGIHYNEQFF	17	TRBD2	TRBV5-6	TRBJ2-1	-
TGTGCCAGCAGTGACGAGGCAGGGGGGGAAGCTTTCTTT	CASSDEAGGEAFF	13	TRBD1	TRBV6-4	TRBJ1-1	-
TGTGCCAGCAGCTGGTCGAGAAGGGGCAATGAGCAGTTCTTC	CASSWSRRGNEQFF	14	-	TRBV5-6	TRBJ2-1	-
TGTGCCAGCAGCCTCGGGGGCTCTGGGGCCAACGTCCTGACTTTC	CASSLGGSGANVLTF	15	-	TRBV5-6	TRBJ2-6	-
TGTGCCAGCAGTTTATCGATAAGCAGGGGAGCGTATGGCTACACCTTC	CASSLSISRGAYGYTF	16	-	TRBV27	TRBJ1-2	-
TGCGCCAGCAGCCCCGGACAGAGCACTGAAGCTTTCTTT	CASSPGQSTEAFF	13	-	TRBV5-1	TRBJ1-1	-
TGTGCCAGCGGACCCCTCAGGGGACTGTTTTTT	CASGPLRGLFF	11	-	TRBV28	TRBJ1-4	-
TGTGCCAGCAGCTTCTCCGGGACTAGCGGGACGGAGCAGTACTTC	CASSFSGTSGTEQYF	15	TRBD2	TRBV7-2	TRBJ2-7	-
TGTGCCAGCAGCCAATATACAATCACAGGGAGCACAGATACGCAGTATTTT	CASSQYTITGSTDTQYF	17	-	TRBV3-1/TRBV3-2	TRBJ2-3	-
TGTGCCAGCTCCGAGACAGGGATTTCACCCCTCCACTTT	CASSETGISPLHF	13	TRBD1	TRBV7-2	TRBJ1-6	-
TGTGCCAGTAGAGCGACAGGCGGCCGCTCTTATTCACCCCTCCACTTT	CASRATGGRSYSPLHF	16	-	TRBV19	TRBJ1-6	-
TGTGCCAGTACCATGAACCGGGAGGGTTGGGGCTACACCTTC	CASTMNREGWGYTF	14	-	TRBV19	TRBJ1-2	-